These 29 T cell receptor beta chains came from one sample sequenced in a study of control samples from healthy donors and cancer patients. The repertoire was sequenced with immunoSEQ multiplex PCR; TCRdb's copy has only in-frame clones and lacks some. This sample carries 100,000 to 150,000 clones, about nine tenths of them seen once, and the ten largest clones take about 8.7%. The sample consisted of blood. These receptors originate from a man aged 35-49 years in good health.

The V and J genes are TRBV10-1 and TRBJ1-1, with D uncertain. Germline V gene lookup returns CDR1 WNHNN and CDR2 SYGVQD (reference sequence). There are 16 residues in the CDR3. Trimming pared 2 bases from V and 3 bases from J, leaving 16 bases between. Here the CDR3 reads CASSEDPAPWYTEAFF. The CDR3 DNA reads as TGCGCCAGCAGTGAGGATCCGGCCCCCTGGTACACTGAAGCTTTCTTT.

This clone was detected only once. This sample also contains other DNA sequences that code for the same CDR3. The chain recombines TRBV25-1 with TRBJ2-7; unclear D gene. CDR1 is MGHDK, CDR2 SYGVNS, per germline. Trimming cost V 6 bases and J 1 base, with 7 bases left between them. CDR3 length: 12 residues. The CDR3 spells CASSVASYEQYF. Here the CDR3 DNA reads TGTGCCAGCAGCGTGGCTTCCTACGAGCAGTACTTC.

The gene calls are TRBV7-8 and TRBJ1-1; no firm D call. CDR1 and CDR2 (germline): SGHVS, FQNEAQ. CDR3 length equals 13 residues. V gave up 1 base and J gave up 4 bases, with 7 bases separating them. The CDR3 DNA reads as TGTGCCAGCAGCTTAGTAGGACTCACTGAAGCTTTCTTT. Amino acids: CASSLVGLTEAFF.

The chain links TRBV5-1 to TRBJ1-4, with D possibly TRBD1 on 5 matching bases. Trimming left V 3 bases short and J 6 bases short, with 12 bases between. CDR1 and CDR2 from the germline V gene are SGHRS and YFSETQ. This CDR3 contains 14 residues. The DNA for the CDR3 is TGCGCCAGCAGCTACTTGGGGCTGGATGAAAAACTGTTTTTT. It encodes CASSYLGLDEKLFF.

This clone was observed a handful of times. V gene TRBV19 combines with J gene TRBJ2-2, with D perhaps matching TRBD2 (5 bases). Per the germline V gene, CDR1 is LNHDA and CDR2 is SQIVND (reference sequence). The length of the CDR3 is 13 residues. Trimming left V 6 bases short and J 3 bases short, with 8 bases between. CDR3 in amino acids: CASRSDYTGELFF. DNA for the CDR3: TGTGCCAGTAGATCGGACTACACCGGGGAGCTGTTTTTT.

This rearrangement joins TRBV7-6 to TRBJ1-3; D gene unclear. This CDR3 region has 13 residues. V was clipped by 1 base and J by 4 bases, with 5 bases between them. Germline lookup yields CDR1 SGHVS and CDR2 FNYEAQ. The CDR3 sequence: CASSLGGGNTIYF. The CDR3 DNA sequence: TGTGCCAGCAGCTTAGGAGGGGGAAACACCATATATTTT.

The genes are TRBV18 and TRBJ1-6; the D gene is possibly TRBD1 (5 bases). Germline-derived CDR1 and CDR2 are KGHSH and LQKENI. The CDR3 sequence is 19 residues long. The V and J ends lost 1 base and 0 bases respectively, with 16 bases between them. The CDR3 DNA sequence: TGTGCCAGCTCACCACGGGTCCGGCAGGGTAGCTCCTATAATTCACCCCTCCACTTT. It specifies CASSPRVRQGSSYNSPLHF.

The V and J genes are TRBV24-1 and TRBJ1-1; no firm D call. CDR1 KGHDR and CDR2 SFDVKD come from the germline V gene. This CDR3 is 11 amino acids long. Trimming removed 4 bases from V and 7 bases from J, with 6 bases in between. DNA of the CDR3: TGTGCCACCAGTGACGGCATTGAAGCTTTCTTT. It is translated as CATSDGIEAFF.

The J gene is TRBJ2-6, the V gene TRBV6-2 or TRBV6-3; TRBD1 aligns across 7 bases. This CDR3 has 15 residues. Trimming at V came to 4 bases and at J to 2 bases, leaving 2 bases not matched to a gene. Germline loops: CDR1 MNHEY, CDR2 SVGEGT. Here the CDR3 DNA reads TGTGCCAGCAGTTCCACAGGGGCTGGGGCCAACGTCCTGACTTTC. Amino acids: CASSSTGAGANVLTF.

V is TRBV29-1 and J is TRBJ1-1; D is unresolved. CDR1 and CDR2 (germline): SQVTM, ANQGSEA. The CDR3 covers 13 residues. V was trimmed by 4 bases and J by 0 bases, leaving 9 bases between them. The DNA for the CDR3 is TGCAGCGTTGTAGGCAGCATGAACACTGAAGCTTTCTTT. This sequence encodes CSVVGSMNTEAFF.

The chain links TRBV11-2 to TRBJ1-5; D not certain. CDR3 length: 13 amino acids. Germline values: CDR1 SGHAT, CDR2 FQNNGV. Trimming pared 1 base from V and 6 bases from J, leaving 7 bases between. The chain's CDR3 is CASSLVAGQPQHF. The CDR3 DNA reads TGTGCCAGCAGCTTAGTGGCGGGTCAGCCCCAGCATTTT.

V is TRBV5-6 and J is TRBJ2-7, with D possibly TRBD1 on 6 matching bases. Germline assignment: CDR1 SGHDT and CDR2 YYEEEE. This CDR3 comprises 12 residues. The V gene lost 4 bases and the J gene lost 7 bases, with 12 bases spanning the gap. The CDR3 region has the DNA TGTGCCAGCAGCGGGGGCCCCCGGGAGCAGTACTTC. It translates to CASSGGPREQYF.

The CDR3 DNA reads TGTGCCAGCAGCTCGTCCCGATCAATTCGACGCGGCACTGAAGCTTTCTTT. Its protein is CASSSSRSIRRGTEAFF. The V gene is TRBV7-9, the J gene TRBJ1-1; D not resolved. V shed 4 bases and J shed 4 bases, with 22 bases lying between them. This CDR3 spans 17 amino acids. Germline CDR1 and CDR2: SEHNR and FQNEAQ (reference sequence).

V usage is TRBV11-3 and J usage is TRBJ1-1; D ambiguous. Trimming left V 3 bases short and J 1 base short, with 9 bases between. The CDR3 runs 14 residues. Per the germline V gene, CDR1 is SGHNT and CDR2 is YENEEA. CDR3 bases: TGTGCCAGCAGCTTCGGGTGGGCGAACACTGAAGCTTTCTTT. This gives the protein CASSFGWANTEAFF.

The DNA for the CDR3 is TGTGCCAGCAGCCCTGACGGGCTAAGGACAGATACGCAGTATTTT. Protein: CASSPDGLRTDTQYF. The chain joins TRBV7-2 to TRBJ2-3; no firm D call. The CDR3 has 15 residues. The V and J ends lost 5 bases and 3 bases respectively, with 15 bases between them. Germline V gives CDR1 SGHTA, CDR2 FQGNSA. Using reference TRBV7-2 and TRBJ2-3 for the parts outside the CDR3, the full variable domain is GAGVSQSPSNKVTEKGKDVELRCDPISGHTALYWYRQSLGQGLEFLIYFQGNSAPDKSGLPSDRFSAERTGGSVSTLTIQRTQQEDSAVYLCASSPDGLRTDTQYFGPGTRLTVL.

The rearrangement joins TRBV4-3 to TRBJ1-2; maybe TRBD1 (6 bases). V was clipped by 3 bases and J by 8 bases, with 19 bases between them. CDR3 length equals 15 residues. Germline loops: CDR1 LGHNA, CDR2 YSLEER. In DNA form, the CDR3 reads TGCGCCAGCAGCCACGGAACAGGGACACTACGGGGCTACACCTTC. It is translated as CASSHGTGTLRGYTF.

The CDR3 sequence: CASSYLPVGSYGYTF. The CDR3 nucleotides are TGTGCCAGCAGTTATTTGCCCGTAGGGTCTTATGGCTACACCTTC. The chain recombines TRBV27 with TRBJ1-2; D gene unclear. CDR3 length: 15 residues. The germline CDR1 and CDR2 sequences are MNHEY and SMNVEV (reference sequence). Trimming stripped 4 bases from V and 5 bases from J, with 17 bases between.

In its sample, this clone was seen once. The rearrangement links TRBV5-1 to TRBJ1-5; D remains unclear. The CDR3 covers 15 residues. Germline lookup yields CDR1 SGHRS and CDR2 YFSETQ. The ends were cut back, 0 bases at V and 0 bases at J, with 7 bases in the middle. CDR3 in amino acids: CASSLDSNSNQPQHF. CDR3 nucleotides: TGCGCCAGCAGCTTGGACAGTAATAGCAATCAGCCCCAGCATTTT. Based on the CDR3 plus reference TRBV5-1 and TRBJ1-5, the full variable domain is KAGVTQTPRYLIKTRGQQVTLSCSPISGHRSVSWYQQTPGQGLQFLFEYFSETQRNKGNFPGRFSGRQFSNSRSEMNVSTLELGDSALYLCASSLDSNSNQPQHFGDGTRLSIL.

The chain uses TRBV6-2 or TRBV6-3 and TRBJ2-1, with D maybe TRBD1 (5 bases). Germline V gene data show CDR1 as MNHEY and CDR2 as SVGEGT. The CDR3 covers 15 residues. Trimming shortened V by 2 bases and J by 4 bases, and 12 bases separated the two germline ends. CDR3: CASSYGPGRYNEQFF. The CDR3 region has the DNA TGTGCCAGCAGTTACGGACCAGGGCGGTACAATGAGCAGTTCTTC.

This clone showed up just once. CDR3 DNA: TGTGCCAGCTCACCATCGGGGACCCAGCCCCAGCATTTT. Translating gives CASSPSGTQPQHF. The chain has TRBV18 and TRBJ1-5; D may be TRBD1 (5 bases). CDR3 size: 13 residues. Germline loops: CDR1 KGHSH, CDR2 LQKENI. Trimming removed 2 bases from V and 7 bases from J, with 9 bases in between.

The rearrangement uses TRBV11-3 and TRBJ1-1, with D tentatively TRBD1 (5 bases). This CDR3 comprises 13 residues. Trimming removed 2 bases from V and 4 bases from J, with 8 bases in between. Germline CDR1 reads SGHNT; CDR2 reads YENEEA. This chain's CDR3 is CASSLRGFTEAFF. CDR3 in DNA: TGTGCCAGCAGCTTACGGGGCTTCACTGAAGCTTTCTTT.

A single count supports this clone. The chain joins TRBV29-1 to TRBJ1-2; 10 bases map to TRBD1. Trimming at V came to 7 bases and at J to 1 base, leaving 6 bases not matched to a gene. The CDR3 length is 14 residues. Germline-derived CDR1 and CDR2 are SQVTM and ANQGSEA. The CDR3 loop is CSAGTGDGNYGYTF. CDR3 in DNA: TGCAGCGCCGGGACAGGGGACGGTAACTATGGCTACACCTTC.

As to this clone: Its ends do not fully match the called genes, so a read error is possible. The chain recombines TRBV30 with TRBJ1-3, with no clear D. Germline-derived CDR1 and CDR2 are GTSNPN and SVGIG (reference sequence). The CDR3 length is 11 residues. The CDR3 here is CAWKTGYTIYF. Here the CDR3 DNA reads TGTGCCTGGAAAACTGGATACACCATATATTTT.

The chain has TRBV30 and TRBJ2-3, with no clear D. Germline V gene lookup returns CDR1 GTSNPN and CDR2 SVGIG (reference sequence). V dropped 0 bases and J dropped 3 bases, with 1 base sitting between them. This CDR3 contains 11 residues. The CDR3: CAWSVTDTQYF. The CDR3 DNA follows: TGTGCCTGGAGTGTAACAGATACGCAGTATTTT.

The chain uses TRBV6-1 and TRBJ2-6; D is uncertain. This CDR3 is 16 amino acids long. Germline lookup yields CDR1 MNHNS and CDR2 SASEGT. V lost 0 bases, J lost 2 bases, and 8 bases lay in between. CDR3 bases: TGTGCCAGCAGTGAAGCCGGCGCCGCTGGGGCCAACGTCCTGACTTTC. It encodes CASSEAGAAGANVLTF.

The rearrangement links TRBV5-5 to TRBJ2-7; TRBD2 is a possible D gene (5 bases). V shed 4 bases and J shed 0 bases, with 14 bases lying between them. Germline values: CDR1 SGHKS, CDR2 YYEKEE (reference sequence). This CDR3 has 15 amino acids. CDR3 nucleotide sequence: TGTGCCAGCAGCCGTGAGGGCCAGCGCTCCTACGAGCAGTACTTC. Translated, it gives CASSREGQRSYEQYF.

CDR3 nucleotide sequence: TGCGCCAGCGGACGGACAATCAATCAGCCCCAGCATTTT. This sequence encodes CASGRTINQPQHF. The chain recombines TRBV4-3 with TRBJ1-5; a possible D gene is TRBD1 (5 bases). Trimming cost V 8 bases and J 3 bases, with 11 bases left between them. Germline V gene lookup returns CDR1 LGHNA and CDR2 YSLEER. This CDR3 spans 13 amino acids.

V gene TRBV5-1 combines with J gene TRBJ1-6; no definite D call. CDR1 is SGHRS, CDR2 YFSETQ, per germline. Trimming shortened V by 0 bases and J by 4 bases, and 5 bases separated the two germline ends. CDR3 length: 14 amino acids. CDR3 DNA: TGCGCCAGCAGCTTGGCCGGGTATAATTCACCCCTCCACTTT. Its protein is CASSLAGYNSPLHF.

For the CDR3, the DNA is TGTGCCATCAGGGGGGCCCAGAGAGCAACTGAAGCTTTCTTT. This codes for CAIRGAQRATEAFF. This chain links TRBV10-3 with TRBJ1-1, with D perhaps TRBD1 (6 bases). The V gene's germline CDR1 is ENHRY and CDR2 SYGVKD. The V and J ends lost 6 bases and 5 bases respectively, with 16 bases between them. CDR3 length: 14 amino acids.